A single sample is the source of the 10 T cell receptor beta chains below, sequenced in a study of early T cells in non-severe SARS-CoV-2 infection. TCRdb redid the calling of the 5' RACE reads with MiXCR, one entry per CDR3 protein. The data show 25,000 to 30,000 distinct CDR3 sequences, with approximately 4.3% seen just once and 12% held by the top ten. The sequenced material came from whole blood. The receptors here all came from an adult who was a healthcare worker with PCR-confirmed SARS-CoV-2 infection or an uninfected control (not recorded which).

This clonotype was seen many times. The chain is built from TRBV29-1 and TRBJ2-2; 7 nucleotides match TRBD1. This CDR3 contains 14 residues. J lost 3 bases, V lost 6 bases, and 7 bases had no gene match. Germline loops: CDR1 SQVTM, CDR2 ANQGSEA. The CDR3 reads CSVVTGSHTGELFF. CDR3 sequence (DNA): TGCAGCGTCGTGACAGGGTCGCACACCGGGGAGCTGTTTTTT.

This clonotype has a count of ten or more. The V and J genes are TRBV6-5 and TRBJ2-7, with D unclear. Germline V gene sequence: CDR1 MNHEY, CDR2 SVGAGI. Trimming pared 8 bases from V and 7 bases from J, leaving 9 bases between. The CDR3 is 10 residues long. In nucleotides, the CDR3 is TGTGCCAGCGGTAGGCGGGAGCAGTACTTC. Translation: CASGRREQYF.

This clonotype was counted ten times or more. The chain uses TRBV12-3 or TRBV12-4 and TRBJ2-1; D is uncertain. The CDR3 covers 13 residues. Trimming pared 3 bases from V and 10 bases from J, leaving 13 bases between. The CDR3 region has the DNA TGTGCCAGCAGTTTCTCCCTTTTAGGGGAGCAGTTCTTC. It specifies CASSFSLLGEQFF.

Ten or more counts support this clonotype. This chain uses TRBV7-9 with TRBJ1-1, with 11 bases lining up with TRBD1. The J segment lost 4 bases and the V segment lost 4 bases, leaving 8 bases of the junction unmatched. The CDR3 sequence is 16 residues long. The germline CDR1 and CDR2 sequences are SEHNR and FQNEAQ (reference sequence). CDR3 sequence: CASSSGQGAWVTEAFF. The CDR3 coding sequence is TGTGCCAGCAGCTCCGGACAGGGGGCTTGGGTCACTGAAGCTTTCTTT.

This clonotype has just a few counts. The chain recombines TRBV20-1 with TRBJ2-1; a weak D match, TRBD2 (5 bases). Trimming cost V 4 bases and J 5 bases, with 15 bases left between them. CDR1 is DFQATT and CDR2 is SNEGSKA in the germline V gene (reference sequence). The CDR3 has 14 amino acids. The CDR3 region has the DNA TGCAGTGCTATCGTGGGAGCCCCTAACAATGAGCAGTTCTTC. Translation gives CSAIVGAPNNEQFF.

This clonotype was seen many times. V and J are TRBV29-1 and TRBJ2-1; D may be TRBD1 (6 bases). This CDR3 has 13 amino acids. Trimming stripped 4 bases from V and 3 bases from J, with 10 bases between. Germline-derived CDR1 and CDR2 are SQVTM and ANQGSEA. CDR3 sequence: CSVAGTLYNEQFF. CDR3 nucleotides: TGCAGCGTTGCCGGGACACTCTACAATGAGCAGTTCTTC.

There are many counts of this clonotype. The CDR3 loop is CAWAQGGDQPQHF. CDR3 nucleotide sequence: TGTGCCTGGGCTCAGGGGGGAGATCAGCCCCAGCATTTT. The chain uses TRBV30 and TRBJ1-5; 7 bases are a match to TRBD1. This CDR3 has 13 residues. V shed 5 bases, J shed 5 bases, and the junction held 6 bases outside the gene matches. The germline CDR1 and CDR2 sequences are GTSNPN and SVGIG (reference sequence).

CDR3 DNA: TGCAGCGCCATGACGTCGGGAAATCAGCCCCAGCATTTT. The encoded protein is CSAMTSGNQPQHF. The rearrangement links TRBV29-1 to TRBJ1-5; the D is unclear. This CDR3 has 13 residues. Trimming stripped 7 bases from V and 4 bases from J, with 14 bases between. Germline-derived CDR1 and CDR2 are SQVTM and ANQGSEA.

This clonotype was observed many times. The CDR3 reads CASSPGTGFGTDTQYF. CDR3 nucleotide sequence: TGTGCCAGCAGTCCCGGGACAGGGTTCGGCACAGATACGCAGTATTTT. This chain uses TRBV28 with TRBJ2-3, with 9 bases lining up with TRBD1. The length of the CDR3 is 16 residues. Per germline, CDR1 MDHEN and CDR2 SYDVKM. Trimming removed 5 bases from V and 1 base from J; junction bases left unmatched: 7.

The chain has TRBV10-3 and TRBJ2-1; 10 bases agree with TRBD2. CDR3 size: 14 residues. V dropped 2 bases and J dropped 5; count of bases not matched to a gene: 0. Looked up from germline, CDR1 is ENHRY and CDR2 is SYGVKD. The CDR3 here is CAISETSGNNEQFF. Here the CDR3 DNA reads TGTGCCATCAGTGAGACTAGCGGGAACAATGAGCAGTTCTTC.